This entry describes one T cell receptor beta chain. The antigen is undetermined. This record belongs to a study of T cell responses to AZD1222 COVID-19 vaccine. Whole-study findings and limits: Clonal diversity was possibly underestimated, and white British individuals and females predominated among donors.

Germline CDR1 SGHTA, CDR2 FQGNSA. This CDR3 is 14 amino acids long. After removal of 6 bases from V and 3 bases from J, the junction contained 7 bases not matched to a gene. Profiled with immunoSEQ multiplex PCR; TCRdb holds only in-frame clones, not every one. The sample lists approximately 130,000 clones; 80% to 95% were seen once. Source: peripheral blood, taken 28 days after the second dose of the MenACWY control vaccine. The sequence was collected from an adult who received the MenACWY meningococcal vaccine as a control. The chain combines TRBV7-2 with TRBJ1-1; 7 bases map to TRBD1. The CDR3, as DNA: TGTGCCAGCAGAATTAGACAGGGAGACACTGAAGCTTTCTTT. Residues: CASRIRQGDTEAFF. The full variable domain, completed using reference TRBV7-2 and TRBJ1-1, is GAGVSQSPSNKVTEKGKDVELRCDPISGHTALYWYRQSLGQGLEFLIYFQGNSAPDKSGLPSDRFSAERTGGSVSTLTIQRTQQEDSAVYLCASRIRQGDTEAFFGQGTRLTVV.